This TCR beta chain was profiled in a study of beta chain features in type 1 diabetes listed by TCRdb under 2018. Broadly, across the study: No differences in mean age, gender distribution, total cell number or subset yield were found between patients and healthy donors. A total of 85 million to 140 million sorted cells were examined across all samples, and the number of cells per subset was strongly correlated with RNA yield. In the study, recently diagnosed type 1 diabetes patients and matched healthy donors were compared on the TCRB repertoires of their sorted circulating CD4+ T cell subsets. Regulatory and stem cell-like memory subsets were isolated from only 8 patients and about 8 healthy donors, whereas naive and central memory subsets came from all 28 donors. Summary of the overall study and its limitations: The naive, central memory and regulatory TCRB repertoires appeared to resemble one another more closely among patients than among healthy donors. Because small numbers of individuals were included in the HLA sub-analyses, any influence of HLA type on TCRB rearrangement was left unresolved. Fewer insertions and more nucleotide deletions at VDJ recombination sites were observed in patients with type 1 diabetes, implying thymic rearrangement abnormalities. PCR may preferentially amplify shorter templates, but because patient and control samples were amplified and corrected together, any resulting skew would affect both groups equally. Because cDNA was sequenced instead of genomic DNA, highly expressing activated cells could be over-represented, though the groups showed no difference in activation or CD3 levels. In all four CD4+ subsets, TCRB CDR3 length was moderately but significantly shorter in type 1 diabetes patients.

The entire isolated RNA was reverse transcribed using the High Capacity cDNA Reverse Transcription Kit, and thus expressed TCRB transcripts were sequenced. Deep immunoSEQ sequencing was performed on naive, central memory and regulatory T cell samples, with an average of around 3.5 million total reads per sample. Sorted cells were lysed in RLT buffer, and RNA was extracted using DNase-treated RNeasy Micro or Mini kits according to cell number. To prevent cross-contamination, each cell subset was processed individually, whereas patient and healthy donor samples were processed jointly. The immunoSEQ multiplex PCR was used to amplify TCRB sequences from cDNA, yielding 87-bp fragments that span the CDR3 region. Sequencing of the amplicons was done on the Illumina HiSeq platform. In the source study's methods: Synthetic template baselines were used to correct PCR bias computationally, reads within Hamming distance 2 were collapsed, and singletons that could not be merged were discarded. Reads were aligned against IMGT so that V, D and J genes, CDR3 length and insertions or deletions at six rearrangement sites could be assigned. Within each subset, clonotype counts were normalized to sorted cell number, after which true diversity and Gini coefficients were computed with the tcR R package. The overlap coefficient, calculated on TCRB nucleotide sequences, was used to quantify repertoire sharing. Not all clones reach the TCRdb copy of this immuneACCESS table, which keeps in-frame sequences only. Checked studies attribute under half of the gap to unresolved V genes and leave the rest unexplained. That table is the source of V, J and clone size, and D and trimming were worked out from the DNA. Present in this sample are 130,000 to 150,000 clones, 10% to 15% of which were seen just once. The ten largest clonotypes hold under 1.5% of the sample.

Counted from cysteine to phenylalanine, this CDR3 has 14 amino acids. Only the CDR3 part of the read is kept: 42 bases, read in frame from the first base. CDR1 and CDR2 are drawn from the germline V gene: MGHDK, SYGVNS. The junction carries 10 bases between V and J, which are trimmed by 0 bases and 5 bases respectively. In this sample, this clone turned up a few times. The specificity of this receptor is unknown. No clone much larger than this one lies a single base away; base qualities are absent. From each donor, a single peripheral blood sample of about 100 mL on average was drawn into heparinised tubes. A BD FACSAria II and a panel including CD45RO, CCR7, CD25, CD127, CD95 and CD27 were used to sort naive, central memory, regulatory and stem cell-like memory CD4+ T cells. A purity above 95% was achieved for all sorted populations. Right away, PBMCs were isolated by Lymphoprep density gradient centrifugation and were stained directly, with no culture step. To minimize batch effects, samples were stained and sorted in pairs, one healthy donor with one patient per experiment.

The sequence is built from TRBV25-1 and TRBJ2-5; no D segment can be confidently identified. Material for sequencing was central memory CD4+ T cells from blood. The TCR originated in a man younger than 35 with type 1 diabetes. The DNA sequence is given as TGTGCCAGCAGTGAATATCCGCTTCGGGAGACCCAGTACTTC. The resulting protein is CASSEYPLRETQYF.